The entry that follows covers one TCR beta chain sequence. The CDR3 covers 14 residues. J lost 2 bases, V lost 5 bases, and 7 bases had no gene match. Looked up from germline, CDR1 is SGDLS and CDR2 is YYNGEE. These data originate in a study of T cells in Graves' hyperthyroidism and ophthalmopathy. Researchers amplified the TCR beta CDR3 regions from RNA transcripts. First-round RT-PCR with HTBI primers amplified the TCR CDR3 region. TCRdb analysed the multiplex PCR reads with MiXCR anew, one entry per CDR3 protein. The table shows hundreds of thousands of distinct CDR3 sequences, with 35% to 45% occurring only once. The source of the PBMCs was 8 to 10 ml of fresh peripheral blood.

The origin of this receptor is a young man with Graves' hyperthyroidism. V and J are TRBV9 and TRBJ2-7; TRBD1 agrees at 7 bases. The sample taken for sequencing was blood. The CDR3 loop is CASSITGATYEQYF. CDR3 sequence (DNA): TGTGCCAGCAGTATCACAGGGGCTACCTACGAGCAGTACTTC.